The rows below give T cell receptor beta chains drawn from one sample of a study of identical twins. One entry per CDR3 protein results from TCRdb running MiXCR on the 5' RACE reads. Among approximately 470,000 distinct CDR3 sequences listed, 11% to 15% were seen once. This same sample was also part of a study on yellow fever vaccine responses in identical twins.

The sequencing input was CD4+ T cells sorted from blood. These receptors were collected from a woman aged 18-35 years in good health. CDR3s include the opening cysteine and the closing phenylalanine or tryptophan. A D gene is named only where the DNA matches it firmly. Not every row has a clone size; where given, it reads once, few, many or a size class.

TRBJ2-5	TRBD2	TRBV6-2/TRBV6-3	few	CASSTERESGETQYF	TGTGCCAGCAGTACCGAGCGGGAGTCCGGAGAGACCCAGTACTTC
TRBJ2-6	TRBD1	TRBV27	.	CASSIMTGGPSGANVLTF	TGTGCCAGCAGTATCATGACAGGGGGCCCCTCTGGGGCCAACGTCCTGACTTTC
TRBJ1-6	.	TRBV25-1	few	CASTPRTGANSPLHF	TGTGCCAGCACTCCCCGGACGGGTGCTAATTCACCCCTCCACTTT
TRBJ1-6	.	TRBV2	.	CASSENRLNSPLHF	TGTGCCAGCAGTGAAAACAGGCTTAATTCACCCCTCCACTTT
TRBJ1-1	.	TRBV20-1	many	CSARVETEAFF	TGCAGTGCTAGAGTTGAAACTGAAGCTTTCTTT
TRBJ2-7	TRBD1	TRBV28	few	CASSLDRVRDEQYF	TGTGCCAGCAGTTTAGACAGGGTGAGGGACGAGCAGTACTTC
TRBJ2-7	TRBD2	TRBV5-5	.	CASGEGFEQYF	TGTGCCAGCGGGGAGGGTTTCGAGCAGTACTTC
TRBJ2-5	.	TRBV12-3/TRBV12-4	few	CASSFGSGGGAETQYF	TGTGCCAGCAGTTTCGGTAGCGGAGGTGGGGCCGAGACCCAGTACTTC
TRBJ1-2	.	TRBV12-3/TRBV12-4	.	CASSLRSRLRDNYGYTF	TGTGCCAGCAGTTTACGGTCGCGGCTTAGGGATAACTATGGCTACACCTTC
TRBJ1-5	.	TRBV28	.	CASSPQRAGFPQPQHF	TGTGCCAGCAGTCCCCAGAGGGCAGGGTTTCCTCAGCCCCAGCATTTT
TRBJ2-5	.	TRBV3-1	.	CASSQDIRGFGTQYF	TGTGCCAGCAGCCAAGATATCCGGGGGTTTGGGACCCAGTACTTC
TRBJ2-1	TRBD2	TRBV5-1	few	CASSRLAGGGNEQFF	TGCGCCAGCAGCCGACTAGCGGGGGGGGGTAATGAGCAGTTCTTC
TRBJ2-7	.	TRBV6-2/TRBV6-3	few	CASSYSSYPNSYEQYF	TGTGCCAGCAGTTACTCGAGTTATCCCAATTCCTACGAGCAGTACTTC
TRBJ2-7	TRBD2	TRBV7-8	.	CASSLGGIAGAPYEQYF	TGTGCCAGCAGCTTAGGGGGAATAGCGGGCGCACCCTACGAGCAGTACTTC
TRBJ2-7	.	TRBV7-2	.	CASSLMWAGTYEQYF	TGTGCCAGCAGCTTAATGTGGGCCGGAACCTACGAGCAGTACTTC
TRBJ2-3	TRBD1	TRBV28	.	CASSLDRDGTDTQYF	TGTGCCAGCAGTCTGGACAGGGATGGTACAGATACGCAGTATTTT
TRBJ1-2	.	TRBV6-5	few	CASSNPGYGYTF	TGTGCCAGCAGCAATCCAGGCTATGGCTACACCTTC
TRBJ2-1	.	TRBV28	few	CASSSNPFWVF	TGTGCCAGCAGTTCGAACCCATTTTGGGTCTTC
TRBJ2-3	.	TRBV7-2	.	CASSPRLMGVTDTQYF	TGTGCCAGCAGCCCCCGGTTGATGGGAGTCACAGATACGCAGTATTTT
TRBJ1-1	TRBD1	TRBV7-2	.	CASSLGGTGKNTEAFF	TGTGCCAGCAGCTTAGGGGGGACAGGGAAGAACACTGAAGCTTTCTTT
TRBJ1-1	.	TRBV5-1	few	CASSRELGQNTEAFF	TGCGCCAGCAGCCGGGAGCTAGGTCAGAACACTGAAGCTTTCTTT
TRBJ1-1	.	TRBV2	few	CASISDLTMNTEAFF	TGTGCCAGTATATCCGATTTAACTATGAACACTGAAGCTTTCTTT
TRBJ2-7	TRBD1	TRBV11-2	.	CASSWEGRGPSYEQYF	TGTGCCAGCAGCTGGGAAGGTAGGGGGCCCTCCTACGAGCAGTACTTC
TRBJ2-1	.	TRBV25-1	many	CASRYGVEQFF	TGTGCCAGCAGGTACGGTGTTGAGCAGTTCTTC
TRBJ2-3	TRBD2	TRBV10-3	few	CAISESGGRDAQYF	TGTGCCATCAGTGAGTCTGGAGGGAGGGACGCGCAGTATTTT
TRBJ2-4	.	TRBV12-3/TRBV12-4	few	CASNQGLLLAKNIQYF	TGTGCCAGCAACCAGGGCCTCCTACTAGCCAAAAACATTCAGTACTTC
TRBJ2-1	TRBD2	TRBV6-2/TRBV6-3	many	CASSYSGGKRDLVVRSYNEQFF	TGTGCCAGCAGTTACAGTGGGGGGAAGCGGGATTTAGTCGTTAGAAGCTACAATGAGCAGTTCTTC
TRBJ2-7	.	TRBV3-1	many	CASSNGLGAPPDDF	TGTGCCAGCAGCAACGGGTTAGGGGCGCCCCCCGACGACTTC
TRBJ2-3	TRBD1	TRBV12-3/TRBV12-4	.	CASSFEQGVTDTQYF	TGTGCCAGCAGTTTTGAGCAGGGGGTTACAGATACGCAGTATTTT